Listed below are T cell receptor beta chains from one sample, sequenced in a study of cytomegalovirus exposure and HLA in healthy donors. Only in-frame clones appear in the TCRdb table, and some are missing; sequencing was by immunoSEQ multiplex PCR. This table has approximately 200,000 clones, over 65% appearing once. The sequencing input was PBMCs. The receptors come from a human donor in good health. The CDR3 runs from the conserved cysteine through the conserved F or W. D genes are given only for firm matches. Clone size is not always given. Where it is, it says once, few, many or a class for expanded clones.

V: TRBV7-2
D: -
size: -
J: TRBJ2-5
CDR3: CASSLGLRETQYF
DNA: TGTGCCAGCAGCTTAGGGTTGCGGGAGACCCAGTACTTC

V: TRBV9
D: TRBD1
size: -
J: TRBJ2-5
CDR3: CASSVGGWTGRGETQYF
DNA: TGTGCCAGCAGCGTAGGAGGTTGGACAGGGCGGGGAGAGACCCAGTACTTC

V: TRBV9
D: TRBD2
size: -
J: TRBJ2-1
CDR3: CASSLLTPGLAGGHYNEQFF
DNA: TGTGCCAGCAGCCTCTTGACACCGGGACTAGCGGGAGGACACTACAATGAGCAGTTCTTC

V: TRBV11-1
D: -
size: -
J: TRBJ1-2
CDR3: CASSPGSWGYTF
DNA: TGTGCCAGCAGCCCCGGGTCTTGGGGCTACACCTTC

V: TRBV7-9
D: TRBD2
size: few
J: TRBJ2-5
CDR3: CASSPEKREGRETQYF
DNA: TGTGCCAGCAGCCCCGAGAAGCGGGAGGGCAGGGAGACCCAGTACTTC

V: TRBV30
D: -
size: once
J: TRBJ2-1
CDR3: CAWERLSIFRDEQFF
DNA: TGTGCCTGGGAGAGACTGTCCATATTCCGCGATGAGCAGTTCTTC

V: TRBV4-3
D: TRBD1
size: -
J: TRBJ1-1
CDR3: CASSQDHRGDTEAFF
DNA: TGCGCCAGCAGCCAAGACCACAGGGGGGACACTGAAGCTTTCTTT

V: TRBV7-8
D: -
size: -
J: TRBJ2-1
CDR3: CASSALTSIYEQFF
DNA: TGTGCCAGCAGCGCATTGACTAGTATCTATGAGCAGTTCTTC

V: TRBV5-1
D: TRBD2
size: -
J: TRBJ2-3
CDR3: CASSPRLAGGGDTQYF
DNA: TGCGCCAGCAGCCCCCGACTAGCGGGAGGGGGAGATACGCAGTATTTT

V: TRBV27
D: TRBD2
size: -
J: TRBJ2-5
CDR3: CASSPQTSGRETQYF
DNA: TGTGCCAGCAGTCCTCAGACTAGCGGGAGGGAGACCCAGTACTTC

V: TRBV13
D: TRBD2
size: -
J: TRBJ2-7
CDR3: CASSTWTSSYEQYF
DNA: TGTGCCAGCAGCACCTGGACTAGCTCCTACGAGCAGTACTTC

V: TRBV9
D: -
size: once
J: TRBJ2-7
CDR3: CASGGPAGEQYF
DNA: TGTGCCAGCGGTGGCCCGGCGGGCGAGCAGTACTTC

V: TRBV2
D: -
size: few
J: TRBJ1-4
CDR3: CASSDPEKLFF
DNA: TGTGCCAGCAGTGACCCGGAAAAACTGTTTTTT

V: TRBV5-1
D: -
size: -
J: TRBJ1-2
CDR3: CASSPGGSNYGYTF
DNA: TGCGCCAGCAGCCCCGGGGGGTCCAACTATGGCTACACCTTC

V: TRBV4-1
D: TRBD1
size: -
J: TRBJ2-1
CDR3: CASSQRVQGADNEQFF
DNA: TGCGCCAGCAGCCAAAGAGTACAGGGGGCGGACAATGAGCAGTTCTTC

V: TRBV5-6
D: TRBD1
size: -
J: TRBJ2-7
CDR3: CASRSVRTGLHEQYF
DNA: TGTGCCAGCAGGTCCGTACGGACAGGGTTACACGAGCAGTACTTC